This T cell receptor (beta chain) was captured in a study of blood T cell repertoires in COVID-19. Profiled with immunoSEQ multiplex PCR; TCRdb holds only in-frame clones, not every one. The sample shows approximately 300,000 clones, around 85% of them seen only once. Trimming took off 6 bases at V and 6 bases at J, with 12 bases between the two ends. The CDR3 has 13 residues. The germline V gene encodes CDR1 MNHEY and CDR2 SVGAGI. The clonotype originates from a human donor with COVID-19, enrolled during active disease. The donor label of this sample is uncertain. V is TRBV6-5 and J is TRBJ2-1, with D possibly being TRBD2 (6 bases). Material: peripheral blood. Here the CDR3 reads CASRPGLFNEQFF. CDR3 bases: TGTGCCAGCAGGCCCGGACTATTCAATGAGCAGTTCTTC.